This TCR beta chain stems from a study of blood T cell repertoires in COVID-19. Study-level background: The United States, Italy and Spain supplied acute and convalescent COVID-19 samples. The cDNA or gDNA used as material had been derived from T cells, B-cell-depleted T cells, or PBMCs.

Trimming took 8 bases from V and 2 from J, leaving 13 bases between them. The germline V gene encodes CDR1 SGHAT and CDR2 FQNNGV. The length of the CDR3 is 14 residues. Sequenced by immunoSEQ multiplex PCR; TCRdb stores in-frame clones only, minus some. The data contain more than 150,000 clones, 90% of them seen just once; the ten biggest clones take up 0.5% to 0.6%. Sequences were obtained from peripheral blood. The sequence was collected from a man aged 45-60 years with acute or convalescent COVID-19. This sequence joins TRBV11-2 and TRBJ1-3, with D tentatively TRBD1 (5 bases). The CDR3 DNA is TGTGCCAGCGGCCAAGGAGGGGCTGGAAACACCATATATTTT. This codes for CASGQGGAGNTIYF.